Listed here is a single TCR beta chain. The antigen it binds to is not known. Nothing much larger sits one base from this clone, and base qualities are not available. The TCR beta CDR3 regions were amplified from RNA transcripts. The TCR CDR3 was subjected to a first round of RT-PCR using the HTBI primer set and the Qiagen OneStep RT-PCR kit. A second multiplex PCR round built the libraries, followed by size selection and purification. Libraries were sequenced paired-end with 100 bp reads on an Illumina HiSeq2000. From the authors' description of their analysis: SOAPnuke was used to process the raw data, throwing out any read that contained adapters or uncalled bases, had a mean Phred below 15, or lacked an exact constant-primer or identifier match. COPE v1.2.5 was used to merge high-quality paired reads, and clonotypes were defined as unique nucleotide sequences. Clonotypes were aligned to IMGT TRBV, TRBD and TRBJ reference segments using MiTCR v1.1. Analysis was restricted to V-J combinations with a frequency above 0.0001, which covered roughly 99% of repertoires. The TCS score was defined as the ratio of F50 (clonal expansion) to E x V (chaos), calculated using BLOSUM62-based TCRdist between CDR3 peptides within each V-J. Welch's t-statistics and random forest reduced around 510 V-J features to about 12, which were used in a naive Bayes classifier (R e1071). TCRdb trimmed public reads at Q25 via fastp, called clones via MiXCR and kept in-frame beta chains. One record per CDR3 amino acid sequence lists the most common genes and DNA. TCRdb, not the original authors, processed these V and J calls. Recorded for this sample are approximately 690,000 distinct CDR3 sequences; about a fifth of them occurred a single time. Under 35% of the sample lies in the top ten.

The data originate from a study of T cells in Graves' hyperthyroidism and ophthalmopathy (dated by TCRdb to 2018 to 2020). Regarding the complete study: Peripheral blood was collected at initial diagnosis, before any treatment. In roughly six Graves' hyperthyroidism patients, the study also compared T-cell repertoires from thyroid tissue with T-cell repertoires from blood. According to the paper, TCR Vbeta CDR3 sequencing was carried out on 135 peripheral blood samples, which came from 40 to 45 ophthalmopathy, roughly 75 hyperthyroidism and approximately 17 progressor patients. Whether ophthalmopathy could be predicted prospectively was tested in an independent validation cohort made up of roughly 19 hyperthyroidism patients plus 17 patients who later progressed to ophthalmopathy. After blood sampling, hyperthyroidism patients were treated with methimazole at a starting dose of 30 mg daily, and ophthalmopathy patients were treated with high-dose intravenous methylprednisolone. A discovery cohort of fewer than 110 patients, roughly 45 with Graves' ophthalmopathy and about 60 with stable Graves' hyperthyroidism, was used to find distinguishing TCR V-J signatures. For training and testing, the 80 to 100 patients in the discovery cohort were randomly divided in a 7:3 ratio.

The study at large found these results: Most expanded thyroid clonotypes (frequency above 0.001) were also found in blood, which suggests that blood repertoires may mirror thyroid immune responses. During validation, the model predicted progression to ophthalmopathy a median of roughly six months ahead of onset, with almost 71% sensitivity and 72.22% specificity. Ophthalmopathy was separated from stable hyperthyroidism by a 13 V-J signature model, with just over 85% sensitivity and about 81% specificity obtained in cross-validation and 80%/75% obtained in testing. Sample size was not statistically predetermined, and blinding of investigators to group allocation was not performed.

Ophthalmopathy patients had moderately to severely active disease, Clinical Activity Score of at least 3, NOSPECS grade of at least 4, and duration under 3 months. The study excluded patients with uncontrolled infections, other autoimmune diseases, pregnancy or lactation. Diagnoses were established on the basis of clinical symptoms, serum thyroxine and TRAb, thyroid ultrasound, and orbital computed tomography. PBMCs were isolated from about 9 ml of fresh peripheral blood by Ficoll-Paque density gradient centrifugation. Trizol reagent was used to extract total RNA, and RNA quality was then checked on an Agilent 2100 Bioanalyzer. The CDR3 sequence holds 15 residues, the cysteine and phenylalanine included. The sequence is cut down to CDR3 DNA, 45 bases in frame from base 1. CDR1 and CDR2 are read off the germline V gene (reference sequence) as SEHNR and FQNEAQ. The junction carries 17 bases between V and J, which are trimmed by 5 bases and 6 bases respectively.

Recombination connected TRBV7-9 to TRBJ1-5; the D gene is unclear. Sequencing was carried out using blood. The receptor's source is a man aged 25-45 years with Graves' ophthalmopathy. CDR3 loop: CASSPQEGHPQPQHF. The bases are TGTGCCAGCAGCCCCCAGGAAGGGCATCCTCAGCCCCAGCATTTT.